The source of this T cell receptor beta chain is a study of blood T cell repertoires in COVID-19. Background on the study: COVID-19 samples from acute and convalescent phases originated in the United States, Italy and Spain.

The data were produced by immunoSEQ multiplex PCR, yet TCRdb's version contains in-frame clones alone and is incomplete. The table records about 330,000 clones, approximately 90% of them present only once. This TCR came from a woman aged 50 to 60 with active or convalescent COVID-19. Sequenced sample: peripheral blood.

CDR3 in amino acids: CASSFLTDRDTEAFF. The DNA of the CDR3 is TGTGCCAGCAGCTTCCTAACGGACAGGGACACTGAAGCTTTCTTT. The V gene is TRBV13, the J gene TRBJ1-1; 8 positions agree with TRBD1. The length of the CDR3 is 15 residues. Germline V gene data show CDR1 as PRHDT and CDR2 as FYEKMQ (reference sequence). The V gene end was trimmed by 3 bases and the J gene end by 3 bases; junction bases not matched to a gene: 6.